A single sample gave rise to the 4 T cell receptor beta chains below, sequenced in a study of blood T cell repertoires in COVID-19. Measured with immunoSEQ multiplex PCR; TCRdb has only the in-frame clones, and not every one. This sample has tens of thousands of clones, with about 80% found just once. Sequencing was carried out using peripheral blood. These receptors were taken from a man younger than 40 with COVID-19, enrolled during active disease.

CDR3: CASSIQAGDSGANVLTF. CDR3 in DNA: TGTGCCAGTAGTATACAGGCGGGTGACTCTGGGGCCAACGTCCTGACTTTC. This chain connects TRBV19 to TRBJ2-6; D may be TRBD2 (5 bases). The CDR3 extends over 17 amino acids. With 2 bases removed from V and 0 bases from J, the gap between germline ends came to 11 bases. Germline V CDR1 and CDR2: LNHDA, SQIVND (reference sequence).

This clone was observed many times. The V gene is TRBV6-5, the J gene TRBJ1-1; no reliable D call. Trimming removed 7 bases from V and 0 bases from J, with 12 bases in between. The CDR3 loop spans 14 amino acids. Germline V lookup: CDR1 MNHEY, CDR2 SVGAGI. The CDR3 DNA follows: TGTGCCAGCACAGGTCAAGGATTGAACACTGAAGCTTTCTTT. Residues: CASTGQGLNTEAFF.

This rearrangement joins TRBV7-2 to TRBJ1-3; no clear D. Germline loops: CDR1 SGHTA, CDR2 FQGNSA. CDR3 length equals 13 residues. V was clipped by 0 bases and J by 4 bases, with 4 bases between them. CDR3 amino acids: CASSLAEGNTIYF. The CDR3 nucleotides are TGTGCCAGCAGCTTAGCGGAGGGAAACACCATATATTTT.

This clone was picked up a small number of times. V usage is TRBV3-1 (or the pseudogene TRBV3-2) and J usage is TRBJ2-3; TRBD1 matches 7 bases. Germline CDR1 and CDR2: LGHDT and YNNKEL (reference sequence). Trimming at V came to 2 bases and at J to 1 base, leaving 0 bases not matched to a gene. The CDR3 has 14 amino acids. CDR3 sequence reads: CASSQRGRTDTQYF. CDR3 DNA sequence: TGTGCCAGCAGCCAAAGGGGGCGCACAGATACGCAGTATTTT.